Each of the 10 T cell receptor beta chains below was sequenced from the same sample in a study of spatial heterogeneity in lung cancer. One entry per CDR3 protein results from TCRdb running MiXCR on the 5' RACE reads. Of almost 75,000 distinct CDR3 sequences in the sample, roughly 14% were seen once. The time point: sample taken at primary tumor resection. The sequenced material consisted of unsorted whole RNA from tumor, nontumor lung or frozen PBMC. The source was PBMCs, collected at surgery. Receptors originate from a male donor with early-stage non-small cell lung cancer.

This clonotype was seen repeatedly, ten times or more. The chain has TRBV19 and TRBJ2-2, with 7 bases identical to TRBD1. The CDR3 length is 14 residues. Trimming took 10 bases from V and 4 from J; bases not matched to a gene: 9. Germline V gene data show CDR1 as LNHDA and CDR2 as SQIVND (reference sequence). Written as DNA, the CDR3 is TGTGCCACCCAGACAGGGTCGGGCACCGGGGAGCTGTTTTTT. It specifies CATQTGSGTGELFF. The full variable domain, in which reference TRBV19 and TRBJ2-2 provide the parts outside the CDR3, is DGGITQSPKYLFRKEGQNVTLSCEQNLNHDAMYWYRQDPGQGLRLIYYSQIVNDFQKGDIAEGYSVSREKKESFPLTVTSAQKNPTAFYLCATQTGSGTGELFFGEGSRLTVL.

This sequence joins TRBV24-1 and TRBJ2-1; 8 bases map to TRBD2. This CDR3 is 18 amino acids long. Per the germline V gene, CDR1 is KGHDR and CDR2 is SFDVKD. Trimming cost V 4 bases and J 7 bases; bases outside gene matches: 17. The CDR3 bases are TGTGCCACCAGTGACCCGGTGGGGGGAGCGGGAGTTAGAAATGAGCAGTTCTTC. Protein: CATSDPVGGAGVRNEQFF.

J is TRBJ2-5 and V is TRBV20-1; D is possibly TRBD1 (6 bases). Germline CDR1 DFQATT, CDR2 SNEGSKA (reference sequence). This CDR3 contains 13 residues. Trimming shortened V by 4 bases and J by 1 base, and 10 bases separated the two germline ends. The CDR3 bases are TGCAGTGCTACCGGGGACACCCAAGAGACCCAGTACTTC. Encoded protein: CSATGDTQETQYF.

This clonotype was counted many times. The chain uses TRBV11-3 and TRBJ2-7; TRBD1 matches 7 bases. CDR3 length equals 15 residues. Germline lookup yields CDR1 SGHNT and CDR2 YENEEA. V shed 4 bases and J 0 bases; nucleotides not matched to a gene: 6. This CDR3 is CASSSRGSGSYEQYF. Here the CDR3 DNA reads TGTGCCAGCAGCTCCAGGGGGTCCGGCTCCTACGAGCAGTACTTC.

The rearrangement uses TRBV4-1 and TRBJ1-4; D may be TRBD1 (6 bases). V lost 0 bases to trimming and J lost 8 bases, with 19 bases between them. The CDR3 has 17 residues. CDR1 and CDR2 from the germline V gene are MGHRA and YSYEKL. CDR3: CASSQEGQGKITEKLFF. The CDR3 bases are TGCGCCAGCAGCCAAGAAGGGCAGGGGAAGATTACGGAAAAACTGTTTTTT.

There are a few counts of this clonotype. The rearrangement joins TRBV5-1 to TRBJ2-5; D gene unclear. V gave up 3 bases and J gave up 2 bases, with 5 bases separating them. The CDR3 extends over 12 amino acids. CDR1 is SGHRS, CDR2 YFSETQ, per germline. DNA of the CDR3: TGCGCCAGCAGCTCGATACAAGAGACCCAGTACTTC. It specifies CASSSIQETQYF.

This clonotype was observed at least ten times. At one of its ends the junction is not consistent with the germline gene, which may arise from a read error. The V gene is TRBV7-7, the J gene TRBJ1-1, with D unresolved. Germline V gene data show CDR1 as SSHAT and CDR2 as FNYEAQ (reference sequence). The CDR3 totals 14 residues. The CDR3, as DNA: TGTGCTAGCAGCTTACTGGGGAAGAACACTGAAGCTTTCTTT. Protein: CASSLLGKNTEAFF. Filled out from reference TRBV7-7 and TRBJ1-1, the complete variable domain reads GAGVSQSPRYKVTKRGQDVTLRCDPISSHATLYWYQQALGQGPEFLTYFNYEAQPDKSGLPSDRFSAERPEGSISTLTIQRTEQRDSAMYRCASSLLGKNTEAFFGQGTRLTVV.

This clonotype has a count of ten or more. The genes are TRBV24-1 and TRBJ1-2; D is undetermined. Trimming removed 4 bases from V and 6 bases from J, with 5 bases in between. The CDR3 runs to 11 residues. CDR1 and CDR2 from the germline V gene are KGHDR and SFDVKD. The CDR3 sequence: CATSDNNGYTF. CDR3 DNA: TGTGCCACCAGTGACAACAATGGCTACACCTTC.

CDR3 loop: CASTPEGAGGYTF. The DNA for the CDR3 is TGTGCCAGCACCCCCGAGGGGGCGGGTGGCTACACCTTC. This sequence joins TRBV5-5 and TRBJ1-2, with 7 bases aligning to TRBD1. V dropped 6 bases and J dropped 7; count of bases not matched to a gene: 9. CDR1 SGHKS and CDR2 YYEKEE come from the germline V gene (reference sequence). This CDR3 comprises 13 residues.

This clonotype was seen more than once but under ten times. This chain uses TRBV29-1 with TRBJ1-4, with no clear D. Trimming removed 7 bases from V and 5 bases from J, with 11 bases in between. This CDR3 has 12 residues. Germline V gene data show CDR1 as SQVTM and CDR2 as ANQGSEA. The CDR3 DNA is TGCAGCGCTGCGGAGCAAAATGAAAAACTGTTTTTT. It is translated as CSAAEQNEKLFF.